Below are 6 T cell receptor beta chains sequenced from a single sample in a study of T cell changes during pregnancy in multiple sclerosis. Method: immunoSEQ multiplex PCR; TCRdb's copy keeps in-frame clones and lacks some. This sample has roughly 86,000 clones, with approximately 92% found just once. Sequencing was performed on peripheral blood, taken in the first trimester of pregnancy. These receptors all stem from a female donor with multiple sclerosis, enrolled in a pregnancy study.

This chain links TRBV27 with TRBJ2-7; TRBD2 agrees at 12 bases. V lost 0 bases and J lost 6; bases outside the gene matches: 6. The CDR3 contains 16 residues. Germline V gene sequence: CDR1 MNHEY, CDR2 SMNVEV (reference sequence). CDR3 protein: CASSLSGGLAGSEQYF. Here the CDR3 DNA reads TGTGCCAGCAGTTTATCGGGCGGACTAGCGGGATCCGAGCAGTACTTC.

The genes are TRBV19 and TRBJ1-1; no clear D. Trimming left V 3 bases short and J 2 bases short, with 10 bases between. The CDR3 consists of 14 residues. From germline, CDR1 is LNHDA and CDR2 SQIVND (reference sequence). CDR3 DNA sequence: TGTGCCAGTAGTATTACAGCTACTAACACTGAAGCTTTCTTT. Encoded protein: CASSITATNTEAFF.

V usage is TRBV7-9 and J usage is TRBJ2-1, with 8 bases aligning to TRBD1. J was trimmed by 10 bases and V by 4 bases; bases with no gene match: 9. CDR3 length: 14 amino acids. Germline assignment: CDR1 SEHNR and CDR2 FQNEAQ (reference sequence). The CDR3 reads CASSSTLRGHEQFF. The DNA for the CDR3 is TGTGCCAGCAGCTCTACCCTCAGGGGGCACGAGCAGTTCTTC.

The chain employs TRBV13 and TRBJ2-7, with 12 bases that match TRBD2. The CDR3 covers 15 residues. With 6 bases clipped from V and 3 bases from J, the junction kept 6 bases outside the gene matches. CDR1 PRHDT and CDR2 FYEKMQ come from the germline V gene (reference sequence). CDR3 residues: CASRPTSGGYYEQYF. CDR3 bases: TGTGCCAGCAGGCCTACTAGCGGGGGGTACTACGAGCAGTACTTC. Drawing the rest from reference TRBV13 and TRBJ2-7, the complete variable domain is AAGVIQSPRHLIKEKRETATLKCYPIPRHDTVYWYQQGPGQDPQFLISFYEKMQSDKGSIPDRFSAQQFSDYHSELNMSSLELGDSALYFCASRPTSGGYYEQYFGPGTRLTVT.

The chain employs TRBV6-6 and TRBJ1-3; TRBD1 agrees at 7 bases. V lost 6 bases and J lost 6; bases outside the gene matches: 11. Germline V gene sequence: CDR1 MNHNY, CDR2 SVGAGI (reference sequence). The CDR3 sequence is 15 residues long. The CDR3 sequence: CASRGTDNGENTIYF. In DNA, the CDR3 is TGTGCCAGCAGGGGGACAGACAACGGAGAAAACACCATATATTTT.

This chain links TRBV28 with TRBJ2-7; D possibly corresponds to TRBD1 (5 bases). Trimming removed 6 bases at V and 4 bases at J, with 19 bases between. The germline V gene encodes CDR1 MDHEN and CDR2 SYDVKM. CDR3 size: 15 residues. As DNA, the CDR3 is TGTGCCAGCAGCCCCCTCGATGTGGGGCCTTACGAGCAGTACTTC. Amino acids: CASSPLDVGPYEQYF.